The rows below give T cell receptor beta chains drawn from one sample of a study of T cell responses to AZD1222 COVID-19 vaccine. The method was immunoSEQ multiplex PCR; TCRdb's version includes in-frame clones alone and lacks a portion of them. Counted here are over 15,000 clones, 88% occurring once; the ten biggest clones make up around 3%. Material: peripheral blood, obtained 28 days after the second AZD1222 dose. The receptor set was obtained from an adult who received the AZD1222 COVID-19 vaccine. Both conserved end residues are part of each CDR3.

V	CDR3
TRBV3-1/TRBV3-2	CASSRGRGGEQYF
TRBV10-3	CATSSGASTDTQYF
TRBV5-1	CASSLAMRDSGNTIYF
TRBV5-1	CASSLGGGGNGNTIYF
TRBV5-4	CASSLGTPSGNTIYF
TRBV9	CASSPLSGSTAGNEQFF
TRBV29-1	CSVEDGTQGVSSHGYTF
TRBV11-2	CASSLGTGDGYTF
TRBV30	CAWSVIGTETQYF
TRBV20-1	CSASHRAGGNNEQFF
TRBV6-2/TRBV6-3	CASSGWVPNIQYF
TRBV28	CASSFMTGADEKLFF
TRBV9	CASSVVQGMNTEAFF
TRBV29-1	CSAETGSDYGYTF
TRBV28	CASSTRNRVGTEAFF
TRBV29-1	CSAYGGQREQYF
TRBV11-2	CASVGGIDYEQYF
TRBV28	CASSFRGRGAEAFF
TRBV2	CASSERQPPYEQYF
TRBV9	CASSVGPEGELFF
TRBV6-5	CASSYGQYSGNTIYF
TRBV28	CASSFYRDTQYF
TRBV2	CASKSQGAHNTEAFF
TRBV29-1	CSVEADREGAFF
TRBV10-2	CASSQSGGQPQHF
TRBV3-1/TRBV3-2	CASSQLGSQNEKLFF
TRBV27	CASSYSRGRYTEAFF
TRBV5-1	CASSPRTEGNTIYF
TRBV24-1	CATSDTGANSYEQYF
TRBV30	CAWTRAANTEAFF
TRBV6-5	CASSLTGGGTGELFF
TRBV27	CASSLSVGRGSSYEQYF
TRBV12-3/TRBV12-4	CASSGTSAEAFF
TRBV7-2	CASSPTGGPSSQPQHF
TRBV12-3/TRBV12-4	CASSFDINQPQHF
TRBV29-1	CSPESEQQYF
TRBV7-9	CASSLNGRGGGELFF
TRBV11-2	CASSSGTGVTTQYF
TRBV28	CASQMDREFYGYTF
TRBV25-1	CASSAGGNSIYGYTF
TRBV28	CASSFGEKLFF
TRBV5-1	CASSLGTGPSYNEQFF
TRBV10-3	CAISESMAGPEKLFF
TRBV19	CASSTTGTANGYTF
TRBV19	CASSIDGRGFNQPQHF
TRBV18	CASSPMEAGNTIYF
TRBV28	CASSQPGQSYEQYF
TRBV20-1	CSASTSGAVGQPQHF
TRBV11-1	CASSLGISYEQYF
TRBV7-8	CASSQLGETQYF